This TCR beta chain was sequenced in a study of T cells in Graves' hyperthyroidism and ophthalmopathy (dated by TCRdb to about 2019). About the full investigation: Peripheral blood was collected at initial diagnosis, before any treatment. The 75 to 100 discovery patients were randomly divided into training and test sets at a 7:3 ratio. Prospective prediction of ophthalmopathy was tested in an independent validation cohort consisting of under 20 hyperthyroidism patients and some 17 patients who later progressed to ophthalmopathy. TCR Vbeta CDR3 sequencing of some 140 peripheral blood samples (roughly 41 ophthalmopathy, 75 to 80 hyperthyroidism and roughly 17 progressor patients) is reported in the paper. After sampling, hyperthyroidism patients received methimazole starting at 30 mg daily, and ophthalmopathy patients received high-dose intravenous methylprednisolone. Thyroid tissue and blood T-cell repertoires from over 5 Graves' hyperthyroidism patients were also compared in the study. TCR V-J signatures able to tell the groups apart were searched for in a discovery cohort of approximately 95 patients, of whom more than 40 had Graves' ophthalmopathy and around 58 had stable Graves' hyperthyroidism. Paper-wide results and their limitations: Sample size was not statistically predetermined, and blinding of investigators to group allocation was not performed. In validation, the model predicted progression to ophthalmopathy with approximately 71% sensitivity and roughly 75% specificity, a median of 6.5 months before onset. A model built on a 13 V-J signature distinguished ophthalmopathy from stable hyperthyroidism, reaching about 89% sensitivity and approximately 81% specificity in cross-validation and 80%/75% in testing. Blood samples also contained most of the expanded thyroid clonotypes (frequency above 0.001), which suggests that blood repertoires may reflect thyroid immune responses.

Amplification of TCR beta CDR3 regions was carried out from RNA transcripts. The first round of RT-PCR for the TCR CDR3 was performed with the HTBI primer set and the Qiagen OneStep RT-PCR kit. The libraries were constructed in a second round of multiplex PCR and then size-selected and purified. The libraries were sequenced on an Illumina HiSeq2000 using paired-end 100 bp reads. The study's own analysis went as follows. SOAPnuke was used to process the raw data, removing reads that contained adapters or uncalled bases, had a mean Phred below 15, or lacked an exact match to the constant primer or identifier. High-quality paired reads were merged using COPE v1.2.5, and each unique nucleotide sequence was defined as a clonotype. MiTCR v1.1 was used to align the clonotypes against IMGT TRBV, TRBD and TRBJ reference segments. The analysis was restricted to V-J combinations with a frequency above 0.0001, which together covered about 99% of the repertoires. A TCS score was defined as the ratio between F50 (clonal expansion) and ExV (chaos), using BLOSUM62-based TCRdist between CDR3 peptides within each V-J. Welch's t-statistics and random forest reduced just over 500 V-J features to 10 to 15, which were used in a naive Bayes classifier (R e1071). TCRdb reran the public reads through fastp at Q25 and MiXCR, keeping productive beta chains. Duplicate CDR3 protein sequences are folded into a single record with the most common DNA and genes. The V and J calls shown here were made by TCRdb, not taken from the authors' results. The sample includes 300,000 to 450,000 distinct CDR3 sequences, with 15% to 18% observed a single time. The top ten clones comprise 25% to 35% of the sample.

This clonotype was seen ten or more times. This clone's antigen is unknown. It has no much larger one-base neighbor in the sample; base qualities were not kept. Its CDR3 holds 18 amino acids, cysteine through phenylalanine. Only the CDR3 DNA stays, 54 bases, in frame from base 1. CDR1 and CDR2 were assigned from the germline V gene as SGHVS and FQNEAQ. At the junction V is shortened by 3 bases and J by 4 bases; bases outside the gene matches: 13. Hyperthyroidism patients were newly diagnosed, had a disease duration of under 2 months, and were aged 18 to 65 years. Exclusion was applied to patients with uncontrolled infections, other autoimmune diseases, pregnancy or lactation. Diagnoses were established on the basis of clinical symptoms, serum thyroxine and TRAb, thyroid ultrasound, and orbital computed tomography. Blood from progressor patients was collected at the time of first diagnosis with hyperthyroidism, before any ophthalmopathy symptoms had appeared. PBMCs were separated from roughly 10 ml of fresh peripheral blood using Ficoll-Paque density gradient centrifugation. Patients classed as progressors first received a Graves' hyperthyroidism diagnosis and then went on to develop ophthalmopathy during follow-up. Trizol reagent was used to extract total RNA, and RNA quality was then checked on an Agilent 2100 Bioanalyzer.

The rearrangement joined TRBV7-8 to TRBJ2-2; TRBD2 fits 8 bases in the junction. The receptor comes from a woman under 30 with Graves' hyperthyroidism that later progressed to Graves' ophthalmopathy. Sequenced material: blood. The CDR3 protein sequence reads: CASSFGLAPSSGTGELFF. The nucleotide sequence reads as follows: TGTGCCAGCAGCTTCGGACTAGCCCCGAGTAGTGGCACCGGGGAGCTGTTTTTT. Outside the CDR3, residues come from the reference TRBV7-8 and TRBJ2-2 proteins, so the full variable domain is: GAGVSQSPRYKVAKRGQDVALRCDPISGHVSLFWYQQALGQGPEFLTYFQNEAQLDKSGLPSDRFFAERPEGSVSTLKIQRTQQEDSAVYLCASSFGLAPSSGTGELFFGEGSRLTVL.